The subject of this entry is one T cell receptor (beta chain). Repertoires were generated with immunoSEQ multiplex PCR, while TCRdb's copy carries only in-frame clones and drops some. The sample lists around 80,000 clones, 89% occurring once. This sample was included in a study of technical replicates of blood from four donors. Sequenced material: T cells isolated from PBMCs. The TCR was taken from a human donor in good health.

The CDR3 region is CASRRGRDGGYTF. The CDR3 nucleotides are TGTGCCAGCAGGAGGGGGAGGGACGGTGGCTACACCTTC. The chain joins TRBV7-2 to TRBJ1-2, with D perhaps TRBD1 (6 bases). CDR3 length: 13 amino acids. V shed 6 bases and J shed 7 bases, with 15 bases lying between them. The germline gives CDR1 SGHTA, CDR2 FQGNSA.